One and the same sample provided the 30 T cell receptor beta chains below, sequenced in a study of Graves' ophthalmopathy and Graves' hyperthyroidism. Amplification of the TCR beta CDR3 regions used RNA transcripts (as template). The first round was an RT-PCR with HTBI primers, and the second round was a multiplex PCR. TCRdb independently ran MiXCR on the multiplex PCR reads; one entry per CDR3 protein. The sample lists hundreds of thousands of distinct CDR3 sequences; 20% to 25% were seen once. Sequencing was done on a sample of peripheral blood. Receptor source: a woman aged 18-29 years with stable Graves' hyperthyroidism. Some clones in this sample may be carry-over from other donors' samples.

This clonotype was seen only a few times. The rearrangement uses TRBV7-9 and TRBJ1-1; no reliable D call. V was cut by 1 base and J by 0 bases, with 9 bases left in between. Germline V CDR1 and CDR2: SEHNR, FQNEAQ (reference sequence). CDR3 size: 15 residues. The CDR3 DNA follows: TGTGCCAGCAGCTTAGGCGCATTGATGAACACTGAAGCTTTCTTT. Protein: CASSLGALMNTEAFF. The variable domain in full, completed from reference TRBV7-9 and TRBJ1-1, reads DTGVSQNPRHKITKRGQNVTFRCDPISEHNRLYWYRQTLGQGPEFLTYFQNEAQLEKSRLLSDRFSAERPKGSFSTLEIQRTEQGDSAMYLCASSLGALMNTEAFFGQGTRLTVV.

This clonotype was seen a handful of times. The J gene is TRBJ1-2, the V gene TRBV12-3 or TRBV12-4; possibly TRBD1 for D (5 bases). V was clipped by 6 bases and J by 5 bases, with 13 bases between them. This CDR3 comprises 13 residues. DNA for the CDR3: TGTGCCAGCAGCCGGGACGGCAGATATGGCTACACCTTC. It translates to CASSRDGRYGYTF.

This clonotype was counted many times. The V gene is TRBV20-1, the J gene TRBJ1-2; perhaps TRBD1 as D (5 bases). This CDR3 has 13 residues. Germline assignment: CDR1 DFQATT and CDR2 SNEGSKA (reference sequence). Deletions cut 5 bases from V and 4 bases from J, with 14 bases between. CDR3 DNA sequence: TGCAGTGCTGTGGTACTGGGGACCTATGGCTACACCTTC. Translating it yields CSAVVLGTYGYTF.

This clonotype came up a few times. The chain is built from TRBV12-3 or TRBV12-4 and TRBJ1-2, with a possible D match to TRBD1 (6 bases). The V gene lost 6 bases and the J gene lost 2 bases, with 16 bases spanning the gap. This CDR3 has 15 residues. The chain's CDR3 is CASRTDRTSNYGYTF. DNA of the CDR3: TGTGCCAGCAGAACAGACAGGACCTCGAACTATGGCTACACCTTC.

This chain connects TRBV30 to TRBJ1-2, with D uncertain. Between the trimmed V and J ends, which lost 4 bases and 5 bases, there was a span of 17 bases. The CDR3 totals 14 residues. Germline CDR1 is GTSNPN and CDR2 is SVGIG (reference sequence). The CDR3 nucleotides are TGTGCCTGGACCGCAGCCATGGGTTTTTATGGCTACACCTTC. The encoded protein is CAWTAAMGFYGYTF.

The chain couples TRBV12-3 or TRBV12-4 to TRBJ2-7, with D possibly matching TRBD1 (6 bases). V lost 6 bases and J lost 0, with 15 bases in between. The CDR3 spans 15 residues. The CDR3 coding sequence is TGTGCCAGCAGGAGGACAGCGGATTCCTCCTACGAGCAGTACTTC. Encoded protein: CASRRTADSSYEQYF.

At least ten counts were recorded for this clonotype. The chain links TRBV20-1 to TRBJ2-7; D possibly corresponds to TRBD1 (5 bases). This CDR3 region has 13 residues. V shed 3 bases and J shed 5 bases, with 14 bases lying between them. The germline gives CDR1 DFQATT, CDR2 SNEGSKA (reference sequence). The DNA of the CDR3 is TGCAGTGCTAGGAGCAGGGCTCCCCACGAGCAGTACTTC. Protein product: CSARSRAPHEQYF.

This clonotype was detected ten times or more. The chain recombines TRBV20-1 with TRBJ2-7; tentatively, D is TRBD2 (5 bases). The V gene lost 0 bases and the J gene lost 0 bases, with 15 bases spanning the gap. Germline lookup yields CDR1 DFQATT and CDR2 SNEGSKA (reference sequence). The CDR3 sequence is 16 residues long. The CDR3, as DNA: TGCAGTGCTAGAGATTCGAGCGGCCTCCACTCCTACGAGCAGTACTTC. This sequence encodes CSARDSSGLHSYEQYF.

V is TRBV11-1 and J is TRBJ2-2, with 9 bases matching TRBD2. The J segment lost 4 bases and the V segment lost 5 bases, leaving 14 bases of the junction unmatched. There are 18 residues in the CDR3. CDR1 SGHAT and CDR2 FQDESV come from the germline V gene (reference sequence). Here the CDR3 DNA reads TGTGCCAGCAGCACCAAACGCGGGGGGGATATTAGCACCGGGGAGCTGTTTTTT. It encodes CASSTKRGGDISTGELFF.

Worth noting for this clonotype: With a much larger clone just one base away, this may be a read error. This sequence joins TRBV6-1 and TRBJ1-1; 12 positions agree with TRBD1. The CDR3 covers 14 residues. Germline values: CDR1 MNHNS, CDR2 SASEGT. CDR3 amino acids: CAGRVGTGGTEACF. The CDR3 bases are TGTGCCGGAAGGGTGGGGACAGGGGGCACTGAAGCTTGCTTT.

The rearrangement uses TRBV12-3 or TRBV12-4 and TRBJ1-1; 7 bases map to TRBD1. V dropped 7 bases and J dropped 4; count of bases not matched to a gene: 6. There are 13 residues in the CDR3. The DNA for the CDR3 is TGTGCCAGCACTACAGGGGCGGTCACTGAAGCTTTCTTT. This encodes CASTTGAVTEAFF.

This clonotype was recorded a few times. CDR3 region: CASSLGFGGFNTEAFF. For the CDR3, the DNA is TGTGCCAGCAGCTTAGGTTTTGGAGGATTCAACACTGAAGCTTTCTTT. The V gene is TRBV5-6, the J gene TRBJ1-1; D is unresolved. The V gene's germline CDR1 is SGHDT and CDR2 YYEEEE. The length of the CDR3 is 16 residues. V dropped 2 bases and J dropped 2 bases, with 16 bases sitting between them.

This clonotype appeared a single time. The V and J genes are TRBV11-2 and TRBJ2-7, with TRBD1 identical over 7 bases. Germline-derived CDR1 and CDR2 are SGHAT and FQNNGV. Losses at the gene ends were 6 bases for V and 5 bases for J; bases not matched to a gene: 10. This CDR3 spans 14 amino acids. Here the CDR3 reads CASRPTGPSDEQYF. In DNA form, the CDR3 reads TGTGCCAGCAGGCCGACAGGGCCCTCGGACGAGCAGTACTTC.

This clonotype came up many times. This chain joins TRBV28 and TRBJ2-5; D gene unclear. The germline V gene encodes CDR1 MDHEN and CDR2 SYDVKM. Deletions cut 2 bases from V and 1 base from J, with 8 bases between. The CDR3 has 14 residues. CDR3 sequence (DNA): TGTGCCAGCAGTTTAGGCGCGATCCAAGAGACCCAGTACTTC. Protein: CASSLGAIQETQYF.

The sample holds many counts of this clonotype. J is TRBJ2-5 and V is TRBV15; perhaps TRBD2 as D (6 bases). Deletions cut 2 bases from V and 2 bases from J, with 12 bases between. Germline lookup yields CDR1 LNHNV and CDR2 YYDKDF (reference sequence). The CDR3 loop spans 15 amino acids. CDR3 sequence reads: CATSRSIAEQETQYF. The CDR3 DNA sequence: TGTGCCACCAGCAGAAGTATAGCGGAACAAGAGACCCAGTACTTC.

This clonotype has only a few counts. The chain is built from TRBV3-1 and TRBJ2-2; possible D gene TRBD1, 5 bases. In germline, CDR1 is LGHDT, CDR2 YNNKEL (reference sequence). V shed 1 base and J shed 6 bases, with 9 bases lying between them. The CDR3 is 14 amino acids. The CDR3, as DNA: TGTGCCAGCAGCCAAGGCACAGGATCCGGGGAGCTGTTTTTT. Amino acids: CASSQGTGSGELFF.

To note about this clonotype: A read error is likely, as this CDR3 ends without the conserved phenylalanine or tryptophan. J is TRBJ2-3 and V is TRBV24-1; 14 bases agree with TRBD2. This CDR3 is 16 amino acids long. With 1 base clipped from V and 5 bases from J, the junction kept 1 base outside the gene matches. The germline V gene has CDR1 KGHDR and CDR2 SFDVKD. CDR3 sequence reads: CATSDFGTSGRDTQYV. DNA of the CDR3: TGTGCCACCAGTGATTTTGGGACTAGCGGGAGAGATACGCAGTATGTT.

This clonotype has just a few counts. CDR3 sequence (DNA): TGTGCCAGCAGCTCTCTAGGGGGGGCTGGGGGCTACACCTTC. Its protein is CASSSLGGAGGYTF. This chain links TRBV7-2 with TRBJ1-2; a possible D gene is TRBD1 (6 bases). This CDR3 comprises 14 residues. V was shortened by 4 bases and J by 8 bases, with 17 bases between the two germline ends. CDR1 is SGHTA, CDR2 FQGNSA, per germline.

There are many counts of this clonotype. The chain employs TRBV5-1 and TRBJ1-1, with 9 bases that match TRBD1. The V gene end was trimmed by 4 bases and the J gene end by 8 bases; junction bases not matched to a gene: 6. CDR1 is SGHRS and CDR2 is YFSETQ in the germline V gene. The CDR3 extends over 13 amino acids. The CDR3 here is CASSAGQGTEAFF. The CDR3 DNA reads TGCGCCAGCAGCGCAGGACAGGGGACGGAAGCTTTCTTT.

The V gene is TRBV6-4, the J gene TRBJ2-2, with D uncertain. Germline CDR1 and CDR2: MRHNA and SNTAGT. This CDR3 spans 13 amino acids. V lost 1 base to trimming and J lost 4 bases, with 4 bases between them. The CDR3 sequence is CASSDYPTGELFF. The CDR3 region has the DNA TGTGCCAGCAGTGACTACCCCACCGGGGAGCTGTTTTTT.

This clonotype was recorded at least ten times. The chain carries TRBV12-3 or TRBV12-4 and TRBJ1-2, with D hard to call. CDR3 length equals 15 residues. V was shortened by 1 base and J by 7 bases, with 16 bases between the two germline ends. CDR3 protein: CASSLVPGSFGGYTF. The DNA for the CDR3 is TGTGCCAGCAGTTTAGTGCCAGGAAGCTTCGGTGGCTACACCTTC.

This clonotype was seen at least ten times. This chain links TRBV27 with TRBJ2-7; possibly TRBD1 for D (5 bases). Between the trimmed V and J ends, which lost 6 bases and 0 bases, there was a span of 12 bases. The CDR3 is 14 amino acids. Germline lookup yields CDR1 MNHEY and CDR2 SMNVEV (reference sequence). The CDR3 nucleotides read TGTGCCAGCAGAGGGGCCCTGAGCTCCTACGAGCAGTACTTC. Protein: CASRGALSSYEQYF.

This clonotype was recorded many times. This sequence joins TRBV6-5 and TRBJ1-5, with 9 positions matching TRBD1. The germline V gene has CDR1 MNHEY and CDR2 SVGAGI. V trimming: 0 bases; J trimming: 4 bases; junction bases outside the gene matches: 1. The CDR3 loop spans 15 amino acids. CDR3 nucleotides: TGTGCCAGCAGTTACTCACAGGGGGCGAATCAGCCCCAGCATTTT. It codes for CASSYSQGANQPQHF.

The gene calls are TRBV2 and TRBJ2-3, with 10 bases matching TRBD2. The CDR3 is 15 amino acids. V dropped 4 bases and J dropped 1; count of bases not matched to a gene: 2. The germline CDR1 and CDR2 sequences are SNHLY and FYNNEI. DNA of the CDR3: TGTGCCAGCAGTGGGACTAGCGGCGGCACAGATACGCAGTATTTT. Translated: CASSGTSGGTDTQYF.

Many counts were recorded for this clonotype. This chain joins TRBV12-3 or TRBV12-4 and TRBJ1-5; the match to TRBD1 covers 9 bases. V lost 8 bases, J lost 0 bases, and 8 bases stayed unmatched. The CDR3 runs to 16 residues. CDR3 DNA sequence: TGTGCCAGCGGAAGTGGGACAGGGCCTAGCAATCAGCCCCAGCATTTT. It codes for CASGSGTGPSNQPQHF.

In this sample, this clonotype turned up many times. V usage is TRBV6-2 or TRBV6-3 and J usage is TRBJ2-7; 8 bases match TRBD2. J gave up 6 bases and V 7 bases, and 8 bases lay outside the gene matches. From germline, CDR1 is MNHEY and CDR2 SVGEGT. This CDR3 is 13 amino acids long. The DNA of the CDR3 is TGTGCCAGCACCTCCAGCGGGGGTCTCGAGCAGTACTTC. Its translation is CASTSSGGLEQYF.

The sample holds a few counts of this clonotype. The J gene is TRBJ1-5, the V gene TRBV30; 8 bases line up with TRBD1. V was pared by 3 bases and J by 5 bases, with 9 bases of the junction left unmatched. CDR3 length: 15 residues. The germline V gene encodes CDR1 GTSNPN and CDR2 SVGIG (reference sequence). CDR3 coding DNA: TGTGCCTGGAGCACAGGGCAGGGGGCATATCAGCCCCAGCATTTT. This encodes CAWSTGQGAYQPQHF.

The chain combines TRBV30 with TRBJ1-2; no definite D call. The germline gives CDR1 GTSNPN, CDR2 SVGIG (reference sequence). The CDR3 spans 17 residues. V gave up 1 base and J gave up 3 bases, with 21 bases separating them. CDR3 DNA: TGTGCCTGGAGTGCCTTCCTCGGATTCGGGGTAGACTATGGCTACACCTTC. Encoded protein: CAWSAFLGFGVDYGYTF.

This clonotype was picked up many times. V is TRBV28 and J is TRBJ1-6; D is perhaps TRBD1 (6 bases). Germline values: CDR1 MDHEN, CDR2 SYDVKM. The germline V and J ends were trimmed by 4 bases and 6 bases, with 13 bases remaining between them. This CDR3 has 15 residues. The CDR3 DNA reads TGTGCCAGCAGTTCGTTCTTAGGGGGTAATTCACCCCTCCACTTT. The encoded protein is CASSSFLGGNSPLHF.

The gene calls are TRBV5-1 and TRBJ2-2; TRBD2 matches 9 bases. Germline V gene lookup returns CDR1 SGHRS and CDR2 YFSETQ. The CDR3 is made up of 18 amino acids. Trimming took 3 bases from V and 3 from J; bases not matched to a gene: 12. In nucleotides, the CDR3 is TGCGCCAGCAGCTGGACATTCTCTAGCGGGGAATACACCGGGGAGCTGTTTTTT. Its translation is CASSWTFSSGEYTGELFF.